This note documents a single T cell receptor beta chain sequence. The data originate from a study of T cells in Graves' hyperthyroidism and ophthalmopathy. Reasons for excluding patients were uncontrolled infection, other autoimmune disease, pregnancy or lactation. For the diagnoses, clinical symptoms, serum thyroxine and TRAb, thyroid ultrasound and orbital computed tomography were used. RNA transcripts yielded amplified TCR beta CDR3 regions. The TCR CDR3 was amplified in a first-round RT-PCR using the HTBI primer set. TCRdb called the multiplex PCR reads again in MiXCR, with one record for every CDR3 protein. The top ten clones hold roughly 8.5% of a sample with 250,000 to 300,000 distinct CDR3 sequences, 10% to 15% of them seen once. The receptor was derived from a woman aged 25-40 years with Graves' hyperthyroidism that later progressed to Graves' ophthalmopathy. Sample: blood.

The CDR3 spells CASAPPSGKSGTGELFF. In nucleotides, the CDR3 is TGTGCCAGCGCCCCCCCCAGCGGGAAGAGCGGCACCGGGGAGCTGTTTTTT. The genes are TRBV6-1 and TRBJ2-2; 7 positions match TRBD2. The V and J ends lost 8 bases and 4 bases, in that order; junction bases with no gene match: 16. The CDR3 is made up of 17 amino acids. Germline loops: CDR1 MNHNS, CDR2 SASEGT.